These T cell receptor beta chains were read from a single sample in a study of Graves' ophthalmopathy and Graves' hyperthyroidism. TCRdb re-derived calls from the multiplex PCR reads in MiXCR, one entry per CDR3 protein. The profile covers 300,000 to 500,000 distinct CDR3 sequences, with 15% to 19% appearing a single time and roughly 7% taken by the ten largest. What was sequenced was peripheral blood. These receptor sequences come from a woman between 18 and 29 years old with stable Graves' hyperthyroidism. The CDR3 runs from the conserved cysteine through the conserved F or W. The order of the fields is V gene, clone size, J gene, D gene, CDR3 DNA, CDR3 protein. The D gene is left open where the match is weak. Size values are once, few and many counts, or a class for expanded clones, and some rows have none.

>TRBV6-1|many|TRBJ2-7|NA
TGTGCCAGCAGTGAACTGATGGCATCCTACGAGCAGTACTTC
CASSELMASYEQYF
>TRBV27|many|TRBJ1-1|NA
TGTGCCAGCAGTTACGCGACAGCCACTGAAGCTTTCTTT
CASSYATATEAFF
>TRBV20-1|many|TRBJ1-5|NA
TGCAGTGCTAGAAAGTCAGAATATAGCAATCAGCCCCAGCATTTT
CSARKSEYSNQPQHF
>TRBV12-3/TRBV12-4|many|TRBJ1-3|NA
TGTGCCAGCCGGCCGGGAGGGTCTGGAAACACCATATATTTT
CASRPGGSGNTIYF
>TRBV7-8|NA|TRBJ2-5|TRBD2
TGTGCCAGCAGCGTAATTAGCGGGGGCGTCGGAGAGACCCAGTACTTC
CASSVISGGVGETQYF
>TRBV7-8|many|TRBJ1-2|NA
TGTGCCAGCAGCTTTGAAGGTTATGGCTACACCTTC
CASSFEGYGYTF
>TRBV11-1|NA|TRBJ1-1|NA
TGTGCCAGTTCCCTACCCCCCCCACGTTGGGACACTGAAGCTTTCTTT
CASSLPPPRWDTEAFF
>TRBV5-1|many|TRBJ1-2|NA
TGCGCCAGCAGCTTCGTACGGACCCATAATAGCTATGGCTACACCTTC
CASSFVRTHNSYGYTF
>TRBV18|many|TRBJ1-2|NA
TGTGCCAGCTCTTCGGACGCTCGCTATGGCTACACCTTC
CASSSDARYGYTF
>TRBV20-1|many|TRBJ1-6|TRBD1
TGCAGTGCTAGAGACCCCCGACAGGGAATTTTTTCACCCCTCCACTTT
CSARDPRQGIFSPLHF
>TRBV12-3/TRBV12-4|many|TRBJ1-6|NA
TGTGCCAGCAGCGTGTCGACAGGTTCACCCCTCCACTTT
CASSVSTGSPLHF
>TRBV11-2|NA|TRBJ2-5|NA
TGTACCAGCTCGATGGGAGAGACCCAGTACTTC
CTSSMGETQYF
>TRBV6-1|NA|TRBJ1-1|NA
TGTGCCAGCAGCCAAGGAGGATTTAACACTGAAGCTTTCTTT
CASSQGGFNTEAFF
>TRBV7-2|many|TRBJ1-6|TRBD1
TGTGCCAGCAGACCAGCTACAGGGGCTCATAATTCACCCCTCCACTTT
CASRPATGAHNSPLHF
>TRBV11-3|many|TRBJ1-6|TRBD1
TGTGCCAGCAGCTTACCCCGGACAGGGGGTTCACCCCTCCACTTT
CASSLPRTGGSPLHF
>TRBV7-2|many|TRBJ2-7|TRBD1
TGTGCCAGCAGCCTCGACAGGGTCCGCTACGAGCAGTACTTC
CASSLDRVRYEQYF
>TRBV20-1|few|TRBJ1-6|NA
TGCAGTGCTGGAATTCAGGGGAGGGAGAATTCACCCCTCCACTTT
CSAGIQGRENSPLHF
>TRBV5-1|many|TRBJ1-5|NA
TGCGCCAGCAGCCAGGACATTTCGGGTCAGCCCCAGCATTTT
CASSQDISGQPQHF
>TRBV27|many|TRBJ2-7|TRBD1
TGTGCCAGCAGGGACAGGGGGCACGTGCAGTACTTC
CASRDRGHVQYF
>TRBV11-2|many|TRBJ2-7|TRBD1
TGTGCCAGCAGCCCCGTCCCGGGACAGGGGAGGTACGAGCAGTACTTC
CASSPVPGQGRYEQYF
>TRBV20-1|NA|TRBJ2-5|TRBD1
TGCAGTGCAACTTTAAGGGGGCGCGGGCAAGAGACCCAGTACTTC
CSATLRGRGQETQYF
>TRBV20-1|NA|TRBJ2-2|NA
TGCAGTGCTAATGGGGACTTAACCACCGGGGAGCTGTTTTTT
CSANGDLTTGELFF
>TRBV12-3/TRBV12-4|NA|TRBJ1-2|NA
TGTGCCAGCAGTTTTGTGGGGCCAGGGGGCTACACCTTC
CASSFVGPGGYTF
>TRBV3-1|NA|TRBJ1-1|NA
TGTGCCAGCCAGGGGAGGGAGGCAACAGCTTTCTTT
CASQGREATAFF
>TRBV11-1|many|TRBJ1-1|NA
TGTGCCAGCAGCGGGACTGTCCCTGAAGCTTTCTTT
CASSGTVPEAFF
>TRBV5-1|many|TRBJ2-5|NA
TGCGCCAGCAGCGGTAGAGGCCGCCGGGGGCAAGAGACCCAGTACTTC
CASSGRGRRGQETQYF
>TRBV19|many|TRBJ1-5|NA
TGTGCCAGTAGTATACAGGGTAGTGGCCAGCCCCAGCATTTT
CASSIQGSGQPQHF
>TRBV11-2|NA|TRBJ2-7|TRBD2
TGTGCCAGCAGCTCTTTTCTAGCGGGGCTCCCTTACGAGCAGTACTTC
CASSSFLAGLPYEQYF
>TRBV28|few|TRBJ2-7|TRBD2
TGTGCCACTCGGGGGGGACTCTACGAGCAGTACTTC
CATRGGLYEQYF
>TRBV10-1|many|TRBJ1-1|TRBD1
TGCGCCAGCAGTGAGTCTGTACAGGGGTTCACTGAAGCTTTCTTT
CASSESVQGFTEAFF
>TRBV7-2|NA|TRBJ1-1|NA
TGTGCCAGCAGTCCCGGGCAGGAGTGGAACACTGAAGCTTTCTTT
CASSPGQEWNTEAFF
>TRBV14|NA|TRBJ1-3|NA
TGTGCCAGCAGCCAAGTTAGAGGTCGGGGAAACACCATATATTTT
CASSQVRGRGNTIYF
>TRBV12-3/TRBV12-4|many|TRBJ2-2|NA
TGTGCCAGCAGTTTAGTAGGGCCGACCGGGGAGCTGTTTTTT
CASSLVGPTGELFF
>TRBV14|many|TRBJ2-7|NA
TGTGCCAGCAGCAGAGGGCCAGGGCAAGGCCCACCGGACGAGCAGTACTTC
CASSRGPGQGPPDEQYF
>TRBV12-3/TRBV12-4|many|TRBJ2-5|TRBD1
TGTGCCAGCAGTGCCGGGACAGGGGGCATAGAGACCCAGTACTTC
CASSAGTGGIETQYF
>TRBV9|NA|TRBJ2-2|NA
TGTGCCAGCACGGGGGCGGGGGCCTCGAACACCGGGGAGCTGTTTTTT
CASTGAGASNTGELFF
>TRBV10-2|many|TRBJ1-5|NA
TGCGCCAGCAATAAGATAAATCAGCCCCAGCATTTT
CASNKINQPQHF
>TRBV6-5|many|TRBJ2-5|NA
TGTGCCAGCAGTTACCTAAACAGACAAGAGACCCAGTACTTC
CASSYLNRQETQYF
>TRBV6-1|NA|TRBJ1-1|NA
TGTGCCAGCACCAAGGCCCCCGGGGCGGCGGAAGCTTTCTTT
CASTKAPGAAEAFF
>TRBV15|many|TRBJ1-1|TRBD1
TGTGCCACCAGCGGACAGGGGCTAGGGAACACTGAAGCTTTCTTT
CATSGQGLGNTEAFF
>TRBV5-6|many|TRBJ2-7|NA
TGTGCCAGCAGCTTTGTCACAGGAAACGAGCAGTACTTC
CASSFVTGNEQYF
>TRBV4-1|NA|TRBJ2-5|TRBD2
TGCGCCAGCAGCCAAGATAGCGGGGGACGTCTCGGGACCCAGTACTTC
CASSQDSGGRLGTQYF
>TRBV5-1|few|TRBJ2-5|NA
TGCGCCAGCAGCTCCGCAGATACAGAGACCCAGTACTTC
CASSSADTETQYF
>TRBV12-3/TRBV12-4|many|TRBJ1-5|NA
TGTGCCAGCAGTTTGGGCAGGGCCTACAATCAGCCCCAGCATTTT
CASSLGRAYNQPQHF
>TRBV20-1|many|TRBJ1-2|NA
TGCAGTGCTAGAGATTTATCGGGGGTGGGCTACACCTTC
CSARDLSGVGYTF
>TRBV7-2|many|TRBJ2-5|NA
TGTGCCAGCAGCCCTCAAGGGGGGGTAGAGACCCAGTACTTC
CASSPQGGVETQYF
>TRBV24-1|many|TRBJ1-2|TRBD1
TGTGCCACCAGTGATTGGGACAGTTCCTACACCTTC
CATSDWDSSYTF
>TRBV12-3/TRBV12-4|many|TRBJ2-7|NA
TGTGCCAGCAGCGTTGACCCCCCGCTCGAGCAGTACTTC
CASSVDPPLEQYF
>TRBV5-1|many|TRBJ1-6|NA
TGCGCCAGCAGCTTGGTGGGGCGGTCACCCCTCCACTTT
CASSLVGRSPLHF
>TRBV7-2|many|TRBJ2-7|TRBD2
TGTGCCAGCAGCTCTAGCGGGGGGCCCTACGAGCAGTACTTC
CASSSSGGPYEQYF
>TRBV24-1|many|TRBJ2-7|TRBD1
TGTGCCACCAGTGATGCTTCCGGGACAGGGGGCGCGGACGAGCAGTACTTC
CATSDASGTGGADEQYF
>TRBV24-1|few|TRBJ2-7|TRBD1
TGTGCCACCAGTGACCGAGACAGGGTCCACGAGCAGTACTTC
CATSDRDRVHEQYF
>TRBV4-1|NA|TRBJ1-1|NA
TGCGCCAGCAGCCACGTTGGACTGGAGAACACTGAAGCTTTCTTT
CASSHVGLENTEAFF
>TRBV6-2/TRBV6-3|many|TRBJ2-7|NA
TGTGCCAGCAGTTACGATGGGTACTCCTACGAGCAGTACTTC
CASSYDGYSYEQYF
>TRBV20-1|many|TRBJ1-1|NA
TGCAGTGCCTTCGTGTGGGGGAACACTGAAGCTTTCTTT
CSAFVWGNTEAFF
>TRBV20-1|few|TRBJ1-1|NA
TGCAGTGCCCCGACAGGGAACACTGAAGCTTTCTTT
CSAPTGNTEAFF
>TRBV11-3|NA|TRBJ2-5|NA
TGTGCCAGCAGCTTGGCCCGGGGAGGGGGTGAGGAGACCCAGTACTTC
CASSLARGGGEETQYF
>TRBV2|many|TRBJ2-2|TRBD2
TGTGCCAGCACCTACCAGGGACTAACCGGGGAGCTGTTTTTT
CASTYQGLTGELFF
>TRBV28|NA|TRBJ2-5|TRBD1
TGTGCCGGCAGTTTGATCGGGACAGACGAAGAGACCCAGTACTTC
CAGSLIGTDEETQYF
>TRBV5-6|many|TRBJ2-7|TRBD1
TGTGCCAGCACCCTCTCTCCGCTTGGGACAGTCCACGAGCAGTACTTC
CASTLSPLGTVHEQYF